The clone carrying this TCR beta chain was picked up a small number of times. It was with unique molecular identifiers that the TCRbeta library was prepared. Via MiXCR, TCRdb re-called the PCR reads, giving one row per CDR3 protein. The profile shows about 400,000 distinct CDR3 sequences, roughly 22% of them singletons. CDR3 length: 15 residues. Trimming removed 4 bases from V and 5 bases from J; junction bases left unmatched: 7. The germline V gene has CDR1 MNHEY and CDR2 SVGAGI. The record originates from a study of T-cell reconstitution after alpha-beta-depleted transplantation in children. The clonotype comes from a human donor who donated a stem cell graft to a child with acute myeloid leukemia. The chain links TRBV6-5 to TRBJ2-1; 8 positions match TRBD1. Sequencing used PBMCs from the stem cell graft donor, obtained from the stem cell graft. CDR3 DNA sequence: TGTGCCAGCAGTTGGACAGGGAGGTTAGACAATGAGCAGTTCTTC. Translation gives CASSWTGRLDNEQFF.